This T cell receptor (beta chain) was sequenced during a study of identical twins. Whole-study findings and limits: Memory repertoires lacked the insertion deficit that abundant cord blood beta clonotypes showed.

V was pared by 5 bases and J by 6 bases, with 13 bases between. This CDR3 is built from 12 residues. CDR1 is DFQATT and CDR2 is SNEGSKA in the germline V gene (reference sequence). A universal primer binding site was introduced by template switching. The final cDNA contained unique molecular identifiers. Each CDR3 protein gets one entry after TCRdb re-called the 5' RACE reads with MiXCR. Altogether 240,000 or so distinct CDR3 sequences are present, about 10% being singletons, with the ten largest covering over 8%. Worth noting for this clonotype: Its target is unknown.

All donors were healthy Caucasians. Sample: memory T cells sorted from blood. The TCR comes from a man aged 45-65 years in good health. The rearrangement joins TRBV20-1 to TRBJ1-2; D may be TRBD1 (6 bases). In DNA, the CDR3 is TGCAGTGCTGGGGACAAGGGTCATGGCTACACCTTC. Its protein is CSAGDKGHGYTF.